This TCR beta chain was observed in a study of blood T cell repertoires in COVID-19. In the original analysis: Reference gene primer amplification in the assay estimated nucleated cell counts. The repertoire was sequenced with immunoSEQ multiplex PCR; TCRdb's copy has only in-frame clones and lacks some. V, J and clone size reflect that table, while D and trimming were determined from the DNA. The sample lists some 200,000 clones, 86% occurring once. The CDR3 length is 14 residues. CDR1 and CDR2 (germline): MNHEY, SMNVEV (reference sequence). V shed 6 bases and J shed 0 bases, with 12 bases lying between them.

What was sequenced was peripheral blood. V gene TRBV27 combines with J gene TRBJ2-7; D unclear. The receptor comes from a man aged 50-59 years with acute or convalescent COVID-19. The CDR3 bases are TGTGCCAGCAGCCCGGAGAGCCCCTCCTACGAGCAGTACTTC. Protein sequence: CASSPESPSYEQYF.